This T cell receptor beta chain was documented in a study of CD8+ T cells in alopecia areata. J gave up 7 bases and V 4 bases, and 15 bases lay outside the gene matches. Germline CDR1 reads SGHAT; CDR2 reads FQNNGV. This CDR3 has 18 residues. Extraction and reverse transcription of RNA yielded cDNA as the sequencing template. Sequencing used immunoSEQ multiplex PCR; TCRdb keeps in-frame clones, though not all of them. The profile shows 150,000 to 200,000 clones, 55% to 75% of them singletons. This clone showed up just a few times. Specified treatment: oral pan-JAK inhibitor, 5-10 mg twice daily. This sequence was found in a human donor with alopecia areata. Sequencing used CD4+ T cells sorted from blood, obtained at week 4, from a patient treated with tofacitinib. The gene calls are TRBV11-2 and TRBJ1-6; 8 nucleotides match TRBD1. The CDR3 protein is CASSSGRGQGDSNSPLHF. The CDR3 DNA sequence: TGTGCCAGCAGCTCTGGGCGCGGACAGGGCGATTCGAATTCACCCCTCCACTTT.